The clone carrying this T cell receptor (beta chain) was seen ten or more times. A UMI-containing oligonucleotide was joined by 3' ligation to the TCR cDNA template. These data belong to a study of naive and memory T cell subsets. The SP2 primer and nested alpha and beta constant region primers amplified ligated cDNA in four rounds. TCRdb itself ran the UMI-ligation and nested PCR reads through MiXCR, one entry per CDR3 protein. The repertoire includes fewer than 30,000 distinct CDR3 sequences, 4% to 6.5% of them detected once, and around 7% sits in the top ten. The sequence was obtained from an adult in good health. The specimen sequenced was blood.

In DNA form, the CDR3 reads TGTGCCAGCTCACCGGGACTAGAGAATGAGCAGTTCTTC. Its protein is CASSPGLENEQFF. The rearrangement links TRBV18 to TRBJ2-1, with 8 bases fitting TRBD2. The CDR3 covers 13 residues. With 3 bases clipped from V and 7 bases from J, the junction kept 2 bases outside the gene matches. Germline V gene data show CDR1 as KGHSH and CDR2 as LQKENI.